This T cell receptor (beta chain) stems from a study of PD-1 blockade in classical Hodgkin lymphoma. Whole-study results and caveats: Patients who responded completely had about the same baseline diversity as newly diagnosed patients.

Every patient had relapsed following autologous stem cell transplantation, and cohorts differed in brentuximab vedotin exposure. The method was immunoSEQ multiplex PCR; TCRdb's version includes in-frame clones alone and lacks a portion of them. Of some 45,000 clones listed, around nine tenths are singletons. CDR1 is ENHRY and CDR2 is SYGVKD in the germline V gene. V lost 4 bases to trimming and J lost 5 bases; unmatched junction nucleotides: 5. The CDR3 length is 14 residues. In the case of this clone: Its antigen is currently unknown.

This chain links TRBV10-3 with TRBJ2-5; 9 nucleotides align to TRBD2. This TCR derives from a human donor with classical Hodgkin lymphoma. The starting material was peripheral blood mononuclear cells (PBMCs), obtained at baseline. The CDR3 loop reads CAISGTSGQETQYF. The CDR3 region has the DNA TGTGCCATCAGTGGAACTAGCGGGCAGGAGACCCAGTACTTC.